This T cell receptor (beta chain) is drawn from a study of blood T cell repertoires in COVID-19. Turning to the study itself: PBMCs, B-cell-depleted T cells, or T cells were the source of the cDNA or gDNA that made up the material.

Germline V gene sequence: CDR1 SNHLY, CDR2 FYNNEI. V was cut by 11 bases and J by 2 bases, with 22 bases left in between. The CDR3 contains 17 residues. Per the original data handling: Reference gene primers were amplified, and this amplification served to estimate nucleated cell counts. TCRdb's copy holds only in-frame clones and misses some; the assay was immunoSEQ multiplex PCR. V and J calls and clone size are given by that table; D and trimming were obtained from the DNA. The sample records 200,000 to 250,000 clones, 86% being singletons. The chain employs TRBV2 and TRBJ1-6; D perhaps matches TRBD1 (6 bases). The specimen sequenced was peripheral blood. This receptor was identified in a woman older than 75 with COVID-19, enrolled during active disease. The CDR3 protein is CACSTSRGSTYNSPLHF. The CDR3 coding sequence is TGTGCCTGCTCCACCTCCAGGGGAAGTACCTATAATTCACCCCTCCACTTT. The full variable domain, completed using reference TRBV2 and TRBJ1-6, is EPEVTQTPSHQVTQMGQEVILRCVPISNHLYFYWYRQILGQKVEFLVSFYNNEISEKSEIFDDQFSVERPDGSNFTLKIRSTKLEDSAMYFCACSTSRGSTYNSPLHFGNGTRLTVT.